This T cell receptor (beta chain) comes out of a study of blood T cell repertoires in COVID-19. Trimming took 6 bases from V and 0 from J, leaving 8 bases between them. Germline V gives CDR1 SNHLY, CDR2 FYNNEI. The CDR3 extends over 14 amino acids. Cohorts were based on clinical histories the participants reported. This clone has only one observation. TCRdb's table, derived via immunoSEQ multiplex PCR, lists solely in-frame clones and lacks some. This table holds roughly 130,000 clones, about 88% found once. The J gene is TRBJ1-4, the V gene TRBV2; D call uncertain. Sequencing was carried out using PBMCs or T cells enriched from blood (not recorded which). This receptor was obtained from a woman in her forties or fifties who had recovered from COVID-19. CDR3 sequence (DNA): TGTGCCAGCAGATGGCCAGCAACTAATGAAAAACTGTTTTTT. It codes for CASRWPATNEKLFF.